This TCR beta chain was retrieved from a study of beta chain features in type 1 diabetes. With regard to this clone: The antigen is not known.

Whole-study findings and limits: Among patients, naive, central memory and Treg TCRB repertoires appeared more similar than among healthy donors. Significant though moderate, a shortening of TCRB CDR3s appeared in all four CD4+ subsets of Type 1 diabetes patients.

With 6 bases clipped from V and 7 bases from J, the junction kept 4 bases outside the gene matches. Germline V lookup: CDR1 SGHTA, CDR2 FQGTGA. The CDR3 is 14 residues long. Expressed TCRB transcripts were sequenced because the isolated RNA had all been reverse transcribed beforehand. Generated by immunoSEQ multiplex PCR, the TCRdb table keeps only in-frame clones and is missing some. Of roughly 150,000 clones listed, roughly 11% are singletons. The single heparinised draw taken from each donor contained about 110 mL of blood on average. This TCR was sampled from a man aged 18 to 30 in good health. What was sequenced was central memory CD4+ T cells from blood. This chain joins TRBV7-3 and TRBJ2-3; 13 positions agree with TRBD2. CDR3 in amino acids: CASSRTSGGYTQYF. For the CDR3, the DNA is TGTGCCAGCAGTCGGACTAGCGGGGGATATACGCAGTATTTT.